This T cell receptor (beta chain) was recorded in a study of preoperative IRX-2 immunotherapy in early breast cancer. CDR3 size: 15 residues. The V end lost 5 bases, the J end lost 0 bases, and 14 bases lay between the germline ends. The germline gives CDR1 SGHTA, CDR2 FQGTGA. This clone was detected only once. Profiling relied on immunoSEQ multiplex PCR, and the TCRdb table lists in-frame clones only, not all of them. The data contain 20,000 to 30,000 clones, 85% to 95% of them singletons. As to treatment: preoperative locoregional IRX-2 cytokine immunotherapy. Patients received preoperative, locoregional IRX-2 cytokine immunotherapy in a phase Ib study.

The TCR sequence derives from a human donor with breast cancer. The chain has TRBV7-3 and TRBJ2-7; the D is unclear. The specimen comprised tumor tissue, sampled after IRX-2 immunotherapy. CDR3 protein: CASSPRQTSSYEQYF. The CDR3 nucleotides are TGTGCCAGCAGCCCCCGCCAAACGAGCTCCTACGAGCAGTACTTC.